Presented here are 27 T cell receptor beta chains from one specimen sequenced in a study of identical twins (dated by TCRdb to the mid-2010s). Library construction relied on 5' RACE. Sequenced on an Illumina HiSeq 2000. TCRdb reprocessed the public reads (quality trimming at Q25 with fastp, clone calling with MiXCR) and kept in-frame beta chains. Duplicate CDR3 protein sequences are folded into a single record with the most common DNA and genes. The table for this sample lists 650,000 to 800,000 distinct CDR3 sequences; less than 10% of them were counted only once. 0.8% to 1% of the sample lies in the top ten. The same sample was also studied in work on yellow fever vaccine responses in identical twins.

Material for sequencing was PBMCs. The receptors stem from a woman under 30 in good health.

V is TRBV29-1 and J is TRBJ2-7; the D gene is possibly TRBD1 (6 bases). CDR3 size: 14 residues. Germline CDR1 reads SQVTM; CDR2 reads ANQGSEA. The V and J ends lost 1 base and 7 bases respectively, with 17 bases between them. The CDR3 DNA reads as TGCAGCGTTGAAGTTGGGGGCCCCTGGGGGGAGCAGTACTTC. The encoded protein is CSVEVGGPWGEQYF.

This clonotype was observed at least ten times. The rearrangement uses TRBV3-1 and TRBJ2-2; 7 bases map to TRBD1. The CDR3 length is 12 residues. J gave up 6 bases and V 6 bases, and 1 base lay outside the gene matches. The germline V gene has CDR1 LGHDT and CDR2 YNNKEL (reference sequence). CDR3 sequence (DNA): TGTGCCAGCAGTCAGGGGGCCGGGGAGCTGTTTTTT. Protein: CASSQGAGELFF.

DNA of the CDR3: TGCAGTGCTCGCAGCGGGGGGAGCTCCTACAATGAGCAGTTCTTC. Protein sequence: CSARSGGSSYNEQFF. The gene calls are TRBV20-1 and TRBJ2-1; TRBD2 matches 9 bases. Germline V CDR1 and CDR2: DFQATT, SNEGSKA (reference sequence). V was clipped by 5 bases and J by 0 bases; unmatched bases: 5. The CDR3 runs 15 residues.

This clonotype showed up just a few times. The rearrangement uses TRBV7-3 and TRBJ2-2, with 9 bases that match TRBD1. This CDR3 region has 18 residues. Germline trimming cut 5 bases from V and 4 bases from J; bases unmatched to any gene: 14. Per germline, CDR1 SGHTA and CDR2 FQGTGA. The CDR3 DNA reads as TGTGCCAGCAGCCCAAACCTGAAAAACAGGGGGCTCACCGGGGAGCTGTTTTTT. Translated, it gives CASSPNLKNRGLTGELFF.

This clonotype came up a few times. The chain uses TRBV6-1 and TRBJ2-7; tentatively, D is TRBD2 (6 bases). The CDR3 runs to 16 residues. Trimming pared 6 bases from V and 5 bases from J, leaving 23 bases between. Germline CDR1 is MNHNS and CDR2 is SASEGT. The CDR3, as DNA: TGTGCCAGCAGCCAGGATAGCGGCATAGGGACGGACGAGCAGTACTTC. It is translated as CASSQDSGIGTDEQYF.

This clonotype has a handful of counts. In DNA, the CDR3 is TGTGCCAGCAGAACCTTCGCCCCACACAACTACGAGCAGTACTTC. It is translated as CASRTFAPHNYEQYF. V and J are TRBV3-1 and TRBJ2-7; D is ambiguous. This CDR3 is 15 amino acids long. V was cut by 6 bases and J by 3 bases, with 18 bases left in between. Germline V CDR1 and CDR2: LGHDT, YNNKEL (reference sequence).

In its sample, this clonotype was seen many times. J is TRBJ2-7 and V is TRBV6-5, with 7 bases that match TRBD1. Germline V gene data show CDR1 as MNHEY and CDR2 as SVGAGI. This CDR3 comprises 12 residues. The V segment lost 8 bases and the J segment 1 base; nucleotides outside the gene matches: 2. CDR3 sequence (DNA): TGTGCCAGCCGGACAGGTTCCTACGAGCAGTACTTC. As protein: CASRTGSYEQYF.

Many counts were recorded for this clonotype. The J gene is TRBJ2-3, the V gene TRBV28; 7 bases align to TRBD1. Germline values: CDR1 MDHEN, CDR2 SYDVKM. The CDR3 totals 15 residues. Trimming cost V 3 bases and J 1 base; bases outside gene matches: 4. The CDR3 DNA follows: TGTGCCAGCAGTTTGGGGACAGTTGGCACAGATACGCAGTATTTT. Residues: CASSLGTVGTDTQYF.

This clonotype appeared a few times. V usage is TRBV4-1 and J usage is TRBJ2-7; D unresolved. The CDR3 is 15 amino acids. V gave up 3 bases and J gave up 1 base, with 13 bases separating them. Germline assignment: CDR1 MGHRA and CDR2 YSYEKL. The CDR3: CASSHDGASSYEQYF. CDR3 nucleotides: TGCGCCAGCAGCCACGATGGAGCGAGTTCCTACGAGCAGTACTTC.

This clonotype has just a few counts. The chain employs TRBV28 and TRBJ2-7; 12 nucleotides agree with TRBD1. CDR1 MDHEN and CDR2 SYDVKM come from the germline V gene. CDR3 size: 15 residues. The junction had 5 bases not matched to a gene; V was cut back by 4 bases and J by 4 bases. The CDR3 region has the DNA TGTGCCAGCAGTTCCGGGACAGGGGGCGGTTACGAGCAGTACTTC. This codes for CASSSGTGGGYEQYF.

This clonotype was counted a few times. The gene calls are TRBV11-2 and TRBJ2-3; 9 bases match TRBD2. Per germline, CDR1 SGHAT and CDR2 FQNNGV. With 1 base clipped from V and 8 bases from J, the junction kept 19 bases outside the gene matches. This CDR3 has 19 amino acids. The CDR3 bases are TGTGCCAGCAGCTTAGGCCGGGGGGCGGGGGGGCCATCCTCAGCTACGCAGTATTTT. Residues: CASSLGRGAGGPSSATQYF.

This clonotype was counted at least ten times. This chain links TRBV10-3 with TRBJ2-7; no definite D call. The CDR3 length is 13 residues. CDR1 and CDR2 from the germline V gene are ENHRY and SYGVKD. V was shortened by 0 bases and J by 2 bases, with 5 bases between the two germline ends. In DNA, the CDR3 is TGTGCCATCAGTGAGTCCATCCCCTACGAGCAGTACTTC. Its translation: CAISESIPYEQYF.

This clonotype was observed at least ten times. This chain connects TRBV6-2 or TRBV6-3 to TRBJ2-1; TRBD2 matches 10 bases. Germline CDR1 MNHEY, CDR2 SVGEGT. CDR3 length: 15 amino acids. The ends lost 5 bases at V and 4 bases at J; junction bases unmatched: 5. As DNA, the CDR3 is TGTGCCAGCAGTACAGCAGCGGGAGGGTACAATGAGCAGTTCTTC. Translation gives CASSTAAGGYNEQFF.

The CDR3, as DNA: TGCAGTGCTAGAGATTGGGGGGGACAGGGTACAGATACGCAGTATTTT. This encodes CSARDWGGQGTDTQYF. The V call is TRBV20-1, the J call TRBJ2-3, with 9 bases identical to TRBD1. The CDR3 has 16 amino acids. V shed 0 bases, J shed 3 bases, and the junction held 7 bases outside the gene matches. Germline CDR1 is DFQATT and CDR2 is SNEGSKA (reference sequence).

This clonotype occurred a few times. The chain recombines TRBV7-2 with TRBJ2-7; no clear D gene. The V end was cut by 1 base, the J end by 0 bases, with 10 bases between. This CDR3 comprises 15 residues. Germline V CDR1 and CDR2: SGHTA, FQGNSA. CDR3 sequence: CASSLGRGRSYEQYF. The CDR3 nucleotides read TGTGCCAGCAGCTTAGGTCGAGGCCGCTCCTACGAGCAGTACTTC.

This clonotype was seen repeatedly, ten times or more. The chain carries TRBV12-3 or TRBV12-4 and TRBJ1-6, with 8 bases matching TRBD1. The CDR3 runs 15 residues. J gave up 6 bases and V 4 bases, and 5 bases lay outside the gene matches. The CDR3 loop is CASSYETGVNSPLHF. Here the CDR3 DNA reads TGTGCCAGCAGTTATGAGACAGGGGTTAATTCACCCCTCCACTTT.

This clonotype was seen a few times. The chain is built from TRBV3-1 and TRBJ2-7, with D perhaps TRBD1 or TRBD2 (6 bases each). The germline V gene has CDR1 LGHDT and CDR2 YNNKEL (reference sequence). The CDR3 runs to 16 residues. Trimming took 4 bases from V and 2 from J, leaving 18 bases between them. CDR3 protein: CASSPQGTGAAYEQYF. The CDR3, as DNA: TGTGCCAGCAGCCCTCAAGGAACGGGGGCCGCCTACGAGCAGTACTTC.

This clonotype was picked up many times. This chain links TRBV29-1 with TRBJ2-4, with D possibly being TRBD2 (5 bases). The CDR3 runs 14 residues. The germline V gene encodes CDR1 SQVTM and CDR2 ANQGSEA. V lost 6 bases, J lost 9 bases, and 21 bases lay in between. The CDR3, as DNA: TGCAGCGTCCTTACGGGGAGCCCGGGTGGCATTCAGTACTTC. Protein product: CSVLTGSPGGIQYF.

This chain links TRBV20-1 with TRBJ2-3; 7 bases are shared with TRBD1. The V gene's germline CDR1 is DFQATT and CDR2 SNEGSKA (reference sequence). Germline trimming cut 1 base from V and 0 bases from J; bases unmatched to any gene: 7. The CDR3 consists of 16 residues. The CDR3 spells CSARGRGLTSTDTQYF. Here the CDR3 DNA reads TGCAGTGCTAGAGGAAGGGGGCTTACTAGCACAGATACGCAGTATTTT.

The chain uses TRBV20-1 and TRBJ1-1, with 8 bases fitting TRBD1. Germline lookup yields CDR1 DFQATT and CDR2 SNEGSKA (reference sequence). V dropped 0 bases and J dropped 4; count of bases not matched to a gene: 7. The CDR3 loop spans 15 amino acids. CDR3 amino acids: CSARDPRGLVTEAFF. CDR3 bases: TGCAGTGCTAGAGACCCCAGGGGGCTTGTCACTGAAGCTTTCTTT.

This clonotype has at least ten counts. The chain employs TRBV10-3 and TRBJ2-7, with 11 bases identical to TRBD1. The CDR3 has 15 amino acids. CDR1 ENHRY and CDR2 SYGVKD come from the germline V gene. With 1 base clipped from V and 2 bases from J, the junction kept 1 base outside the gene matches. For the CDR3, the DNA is TGTGCCATCAGTGAGTTGGGACAGGGGGCCTACGAGCAGTACTTC. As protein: CAISELGQGAYEQYF.

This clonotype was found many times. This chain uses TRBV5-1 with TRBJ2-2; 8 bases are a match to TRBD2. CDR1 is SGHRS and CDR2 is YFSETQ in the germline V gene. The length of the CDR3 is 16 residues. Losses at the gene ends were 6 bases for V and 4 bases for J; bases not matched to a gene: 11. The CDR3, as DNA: TGCGCCAGCAAGGGAACGGGACTAGTGATCACCGGGGAGCTGTTTTTT. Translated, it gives CASKGTGLVITGELFF.

The DNA of the CDR3 is TGTGCCAGCTCACCAAACAACAAACAGCCCCAGCATTTT. Translating gives CASSPNNKQPQHF. The V call is TRBV18, the J call TRBJ1-5, with D uncertain. Deletions cut 2 bases from V and 7 bases from J, with 9 bases between. In germline, CDR1 is KGHSH, CDR2 LQKENI. There are 13 residues in the CDR3. Based on the CDR3 plus reference TRBV18 and TRBJ1-5, the full variable domain is NAGVMQNPRHLVRRRGQEARLRCSPMKGHSHVYWYRQLPEEGLKFMVYLQKENIIDESGMPKERFSAEFPKEGPSILRIQQVVRGDSAAYFCASSPNNKQPQHFGDGTRLSIL.

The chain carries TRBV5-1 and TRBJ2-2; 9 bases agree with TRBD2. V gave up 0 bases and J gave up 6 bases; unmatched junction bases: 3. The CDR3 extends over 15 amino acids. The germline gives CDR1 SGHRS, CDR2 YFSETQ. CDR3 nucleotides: TGCGCCAGCAGCTTGGTAGCGGGAGATCCCGGGGAGCTGTTTTTT. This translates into CASSLVAGDPGELFF.

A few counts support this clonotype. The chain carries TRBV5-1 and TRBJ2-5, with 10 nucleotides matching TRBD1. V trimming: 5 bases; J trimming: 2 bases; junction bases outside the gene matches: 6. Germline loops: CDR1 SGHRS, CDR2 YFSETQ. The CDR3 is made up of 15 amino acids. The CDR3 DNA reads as TGCGCCAGCAGTTGGGGACAGGGGAAGCAAGAGACCCAGTACTTC. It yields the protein CASSWGQGKQETQYF.

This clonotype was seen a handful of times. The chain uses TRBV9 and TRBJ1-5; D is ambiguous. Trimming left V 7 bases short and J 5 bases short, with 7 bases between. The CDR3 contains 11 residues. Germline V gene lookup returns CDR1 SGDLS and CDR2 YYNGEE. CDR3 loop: CASGLDQPQHF. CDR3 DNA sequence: TGTGCCAGCGGATTAGATCAGCCCCAGCATTTT.

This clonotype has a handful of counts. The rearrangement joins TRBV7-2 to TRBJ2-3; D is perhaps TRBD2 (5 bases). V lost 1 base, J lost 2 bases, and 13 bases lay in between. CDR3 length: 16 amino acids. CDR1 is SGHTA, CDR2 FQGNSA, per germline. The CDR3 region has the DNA TGTGCCAGCAGCTTAGGGGTAGCGTCAACCACAGATACGCAGTATTTT. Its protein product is CASSLGVASTTDTQYF.